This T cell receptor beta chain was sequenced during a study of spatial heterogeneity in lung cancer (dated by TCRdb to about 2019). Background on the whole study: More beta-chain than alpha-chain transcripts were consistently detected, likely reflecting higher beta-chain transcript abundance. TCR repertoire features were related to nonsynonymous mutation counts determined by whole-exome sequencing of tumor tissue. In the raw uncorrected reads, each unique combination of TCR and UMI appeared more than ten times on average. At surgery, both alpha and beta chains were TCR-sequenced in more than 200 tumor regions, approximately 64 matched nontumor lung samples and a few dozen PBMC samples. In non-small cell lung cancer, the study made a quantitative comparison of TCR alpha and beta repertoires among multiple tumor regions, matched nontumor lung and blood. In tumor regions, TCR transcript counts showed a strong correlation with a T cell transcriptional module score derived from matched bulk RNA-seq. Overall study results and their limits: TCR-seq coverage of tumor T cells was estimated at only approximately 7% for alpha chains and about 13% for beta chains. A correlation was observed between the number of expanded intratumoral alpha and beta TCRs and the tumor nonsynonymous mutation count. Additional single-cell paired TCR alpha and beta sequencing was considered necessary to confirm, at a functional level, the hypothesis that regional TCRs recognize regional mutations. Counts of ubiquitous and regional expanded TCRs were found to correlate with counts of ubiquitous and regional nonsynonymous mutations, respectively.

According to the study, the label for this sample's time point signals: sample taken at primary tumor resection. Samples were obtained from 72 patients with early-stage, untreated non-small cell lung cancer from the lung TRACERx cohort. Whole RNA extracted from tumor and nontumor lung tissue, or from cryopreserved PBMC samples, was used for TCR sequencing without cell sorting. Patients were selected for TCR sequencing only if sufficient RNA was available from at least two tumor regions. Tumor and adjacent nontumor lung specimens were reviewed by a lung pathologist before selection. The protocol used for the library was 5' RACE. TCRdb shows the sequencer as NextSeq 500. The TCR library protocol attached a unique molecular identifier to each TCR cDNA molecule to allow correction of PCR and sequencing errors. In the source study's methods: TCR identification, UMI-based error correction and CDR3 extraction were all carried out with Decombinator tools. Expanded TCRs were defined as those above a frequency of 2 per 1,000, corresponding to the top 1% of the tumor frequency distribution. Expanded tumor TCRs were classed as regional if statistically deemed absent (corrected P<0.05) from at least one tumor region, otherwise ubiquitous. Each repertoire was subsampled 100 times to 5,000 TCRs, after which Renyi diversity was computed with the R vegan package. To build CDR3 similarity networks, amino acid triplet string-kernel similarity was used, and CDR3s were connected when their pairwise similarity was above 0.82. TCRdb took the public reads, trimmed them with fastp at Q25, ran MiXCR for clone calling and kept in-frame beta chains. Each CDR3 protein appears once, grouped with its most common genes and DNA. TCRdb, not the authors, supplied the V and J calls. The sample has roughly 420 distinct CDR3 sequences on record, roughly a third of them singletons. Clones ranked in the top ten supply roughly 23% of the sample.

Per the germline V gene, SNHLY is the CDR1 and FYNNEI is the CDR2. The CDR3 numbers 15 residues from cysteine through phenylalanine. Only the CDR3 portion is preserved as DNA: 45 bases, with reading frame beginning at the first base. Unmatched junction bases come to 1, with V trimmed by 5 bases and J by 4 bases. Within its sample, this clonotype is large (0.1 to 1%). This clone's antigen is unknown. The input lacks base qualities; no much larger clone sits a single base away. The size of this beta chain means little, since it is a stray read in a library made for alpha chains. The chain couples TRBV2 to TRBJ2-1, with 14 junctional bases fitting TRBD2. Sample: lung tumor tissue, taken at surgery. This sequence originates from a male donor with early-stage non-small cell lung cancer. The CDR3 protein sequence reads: CASSWTSGGYNEQFF. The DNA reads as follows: TGTGCCAGCAGTTGGACTAGCGGGGGGTACAATGAGCAGTTCTTC.